The T cell receptor beta chain described here comes from a study of Graves' ophthalmopathy and Graves' hyperthyroidism. With regard to this clonotype: This could be a read error, since a much larger clone is one nucleotide away.

The ends were cut back, 4 bases at V and 0 bases at J, with 12 bases in the middle. Germline loops: CDR1 LGHDT, CDR2 YNNKEL (reference sequence). The CDR3 is 15 residues long. The TCR beta CDR3 regions underwent amplification from RNA transcripts. The workflow started with a first-round RT-PCR run with HTBI primers and then moved on to a second-round multiplex PCR. One entry per CDR3 protein results from TCRdb running MiXCR on the multiplex PCR reads. The data show 660,000 or so distinct CDR3 sequences, approximately 39% seen once. The starting material, roughly 9.7 ml of fresh peripheral blood, provided the PBMCs.

This TCR was recovered from an adult man with Graves' ophthalmopathy. What was sequenced was peripheral blood. The chain links TRBV3-1 to TRBJ2-5; the D gene could be TRBD1 or TRBD2 (5 bases each). The CDR3 DNA reads as TGTGCCAGCAGCCTAGATAGGGGAGACCAAGAGACCCAGTACTTC. Translating it yields CASSLDRGDQETQYF.